A selection of T cell receptor beta chains follows, all from one sample in a study of regulatory dendritic cells for organ transplantation. The data were produced by immunoSEQ multiplex PCR, yet TCRdb's version contains in-frame clones alone and is incomplete. This sample yields nearly 30,000 clones, of which around 79% are seen a single time; 2% to 2.5% belongs to the top ten. Sequencing used memory CD4+ T cells from blood. The receptors originated from a human donor in good health. Each CDR3 is given with its conserved first and last residue. Fields, in order: J gene, clone size, V gene, D gene, CDR3 protein, CDR3 DNA. D genes are given only for firm matches. Not all rows give a size; the values are once, few, many and, for expanded clones, a class.

TRBJ2-5 NA TRBV7-2 NA CASSLNRVQETQYF TGTGCCAGCAGCTTAAACAGGGTACAAGAGACCCAGTACTTC
TRBJ2-7 NA TRBV7-8 NA CASSLGGGTGGSREQYF TGTGCCAGCAGCTTAGGGGGGGGCACAGGGGGGTCGCGGGAGCAGTACTTC
TRBJ2-3 NA TRBV7-2 TRBD1 CASRFGQGARDTQYF TGTGCCAGCAGATTTGGACAGGGGGCACGAGATACGCAGTATTTT
TRBJ1-1 NA TRBV11-1 NA CASRGQPNTEAFF TGTGCCAGCAGAGGACAGCCAAACACTGAAGCTTTCTTT
TRBJ1-2 NA TRBV11-2 NA CASSLDRQAPYGYTF TGTGCCAGCAGCTTAGATCGACAGGCTCCCTATGGCTACACCTTC
TRBJ1-2 NA TRBV4-1 NA CASSQVEGGGLNYGYTF TGCGCCAGCAGCCAAGTTGAGGGCGGGGGTCTTAACTATGGCTACACCTTC
TRBJ1-2 NA TRBV14 NA CASSQQVDYGYTF TGTGCCAGCAGCCAGCAGGTGGACTATGGCTACACCTTC
TRBJ2-7 NA TRBV6-5 NA CASSYPSSHEQYF TGTGCCAGCAGTTACCCGAGCTCTCACGAGCAGTACTTC
TRBJ2-3 NA TRBV19 NA CASSGSGTPSTDTQYF TGTGCCAGTAGTGGATCAGGAACTCCTAGCACAGATACGCAGTATTTT
TRBJ2-1 NA TRBV11-2 NA CASSLVSEQFF TGTGCCAGCAGCTTAGTTTCTGAGCAGTTCTTC
TRBJ2-7 NA TRBV5-4 TRBD1 CASSLADGTGSYEQYF TGTGCCAGCAGCTTGGCCGATGGGACAGGGAGCTACGAGCAGTACTTC
TRBJ2-7 NA TRBV7-8 NA CASSLAAGTPYEQYF TGTGCCAGCAGCTTAGCGGCGGGAACACCCTACGAGCAGTACTTC
TRBJ2-5 NA TRBV5-4 NA CASSFGRWEQTQYF TGTGCCAGCAGCTTCGGCCGATGGGAGCAGACCCAGTACTTC
TRBJ2-2 NA TRBV7-8 NA CASSLSLFRSGELFF TGTGCCAGCAGCTTATCTTTATTCAGGTCCGGGGAGCTGTTTTTT
TRBJ1-1 NA TRBV6-1 NA CASSEIMNTEAFF TGTGCCAGCAGTGAAATCATGAACACTGAAGCTTTCTTT
TRBJ1-2 NA TRBV2 NA CASSEQAGFGNYGYTF TGTGCCAGCAGTGAACAGGCAGGGTTTGGGAACTATGGCTACACCTTC
TRBJ2-7 NA TRBV5-1 TRBD1 CASDPGTGVGEQYF TGCGCCAGCGACCCCGGGACAGGGGTTGGAGAGCAGTACTTC
TRBJ2-7 few TRBV13 NA CASSARGGEQYF TGTGCCAGCAGCGCCCGTGGGGGGGAGCAGTACTTC
TRBJ2-2 NA TRBV25-1 TRBD2 CASSDSGRGSGELFF TGTGCCAGCAGTGATAGCGGGAGAGGGTCCGGGGAGCTGTTTTTT
TRBJ2-2 NA TRBV5-4 NA CASSGQNTGELFF TGTGCCAGCAGCGGGCAGAACACCGGGGAGCTGTTTTTT
TRBJ1-2 NA TRBV28 NA CASISWGAGGYTF TGTGCCAGCATCTCTTGGGGGGCAGGGGGCTACACCTTC
TRBJ2-5 NA TRBV7-2 NA CASSLGQGGTETQYF TGTGCCAGCAGCTTAGGACAGGGAGGTACGGAGACCCAGTACTTC
TRBJ1-5 NA TRBV10-2 TRBD1 CASTPTDRDQPQHF TGCGCCAGCACCCCTACGGACAGGGACCAGCCCCAGCATTTT
TRBJ2-2 once TRBV15 NA CATSTDSHRAVSGELFF TGTGCCACCAGCACCGATAGCCACAGGGCGGTCTCCGGGGAGCTGTTTTTT